These 27 T cell receptor beta chains were all obtained from the same sample, sequenced in a study of immune characterization of retroperitoneal liposarcoma. TCRdb called the PCR reads again in MiXCR, with one record for every CDR3 protein. The sample has over 3,000 distinct CDR3 sequences; 25% to 30% are singletons. Sequencing was performed on tumor tissue. The receptors derive from a female donor with retroperitoneal liposarcoma.

This clonotype turned up a few times. J is TRBJ2-1 and V is TRBV29-1; D gene ambiguous. The CDR3 has 10 residues. V dropped 6 bases and J dropped 7 bases, with 7 bases sitting between them. Germline assignment: CDR1 SQVTM and CDR2 ANQGSEA. The CDR3 protein is CSVFGNEQFF. CDR3 bases: TGCAGCGTGTTCGGAAATGAGCAGTTCTTC.

This clonotype has just a few counts. V and J are TRBV10-1 and TRBJ2-1; possible D gene TRBD2, 6 bases. The length of the CDR3 is 15 residues. The V gene lost 5 bases and the J gene lost 4 bases, with 15 bases spanning the gap. Germline lookup yields CDR1 WNHNN and CDR2 SYGVQD (reference sequence). The CDR3, as DNA: TGCGCCAGCAGTCCCCCGGGAGTAGGGTACAATGAGCAGTTCTTC. The encoded protein is CASSPPGVGYNEQFF.

The table lists this clonotype with a few counts. This chain connects TRBV6-1 to TRBJ2-3, with D possibly being TRBD1 (6 bases). CDR3 size: 15 residues. In germline, CDR1 is MNHNS, CDR2 SASEGT. Trimming removed 1 base from V and 0 bases from J, with 8 bases in between. CDR3 DNA: TGTGCCAGCAGTGAAGGTGACAGGAGCACAGATACGCAGTATTTT. Protein: CASSEGDRSTDTQYF.

The chain couples TRBV11-1 to TRBJ2-1, with D unclear. Germline loops: CDR1 SGHAT, CDR2 FQDESV (reference sequence). The V end lost 2 bases, the J end lost 8 bases, and 7 bases lay between the germline ends. CDR3 size: 12 residues. The CDR3 protein is CASSLNEDEQFF. CDR3 DNA sequence: TGTGCCAGCAGCTTAAATGAGGATGAGCAGTTCTTC.

This clonotype is labeled as medium-sized. J is TRBJ2-1 and V is TRBV4-1; 7 nucleotides line up with TRBD1. The CDR3 is made up of 17 amino acids. CDR1 is MGHRA, CDR2 YSYEKL, per germline. The V and J ends lost 3 bases and 6 bases, in that order; junction bases with no gene match: 14. The CDR3 sequence: CASSHPPTGSLSNEQFF. CDR3 in DNA: TGCGCCAGCAGCCACCCGCCGACAGGGTCTCTCTCCAATGAGCAGTTCTTC.

This clonotype turned up a few times. V is TRBV19 and J is TRBJ1-2; 9 bases agree with TRBD1. Germline V lookup: CDR1 LNHDA, CDR2 SQIVND (reference sequence). This CDR3 has 13 residues. V was pared by 3 bases and J by 6 bases, with 2 bases of the junction left unmatched. The CDR3 loop is CASSMTGGDGYTF. CDR3 nucleotides: TGTGCCAGTAGTATGACAGGGGGAGATGGCTACACCTTC. Filled out from reference TRBV19 and TRBJ1-2, the complete variable domain reads DGGITQSPKYLFRKEGQNVTLSCEQNLNHDAMYWYRQDPGQGLRLIYYSQIVNDFQKGDIAEGYSVSREKKESFPLTVTSAQKNPTAFYLCASSMTGGDGYTFGSGTRLTVV.

The V and J genes are TRBV6-1 and TRBJ2-3, with 12 bases lining up with TRBD2. This CDR3 spans 18 amino acids. CDR1 is MNHNS, CDR2 SASEGT, per germline. Losses at the gene ends were 8 bases for V and 2 bases for J; bases not matched to a gene: 14. The CDR3, as DNA: TGTGCCAGCTCCCTAGCGGGGGGGCCTGGTCGGGTCACAGATACGCAGTATTTT. Translation gives CASSLAGGPGRVTDTQYF.

V usage is TRBV6-1 and J usage is TRBJ1-2, with TRBD1 identical over 7 bases. The germline CDR1 and CDR2 sequences are MNHNS and SASEGT. Trimming took 5 bases from V and 4 from J; bases not matched to a gene: 7. There are 14 residues in the CDR3. The CDR3 region is CASSTRTGPYGYTF. DNA for the CDR3: TGTGCCAGCAGTACCCGGACAGGTCCCTATGGCTACACCTTC.

In nucleotides, the CDR3 is TGTGCCATCAGGGAACAGACTAGCGGTTACACAGATACGCAGTATTTT. Its protein is CAIREQTSGYTDTQYF. The chain links TRBV10-3 to TRBJ2-3, with TRBD2 matching over 9 bases. Germline CDR1 and CDR2: ENHRY and SYGVKD. With V trimmed by 6 bases and J by 2 bases, 9 bases remained unmatched. The CDR3 covers 16 residues.

The gene calls are TRBV27 and TRBJ2-1; TRBD2 aligns across 8 bases. This CDR3 is 17 amino acids long. In germline, CDR1 is MNHEY, CDR2 SMNVEV (reference sequence). V dropped 0 bases and J dropped 4; count of bases not matched to a gene: 8. The CDR3, as DNA: TGTGCCAGCAGTTTATCGTGGAGCGGGAGCATTTACAATGAGCAGTTCTTC. Its translation is CASSLSWSGSIYNEQFF.

In its sample, this clonotype is large. The V gene is TRBV27, the J gene TRBJ1-1; TRBD1 is a possible D gene (5 bases). Per germline, CDR1 MNHEY and CDR2 SMNVEV (reference sequence). CDR3 size: 14 residues. Trimming removed 8 bases at V and 3 bases at J, with 16 bases between. CDR3 amino acids: CASGNPGVDTEAFF. The DNA for the CDR3 is TGTGCCAGCGGCAACCCGGGGGTAGACACTGAAGCTTTCTTT.

This clonotype counts as large (0.1 to 1%). V and J are TRBV6-1 and TRBJ1-4; 9 nucleotides align to TRBD1. This CDR3 is built from 15 residues. From germline, CDR1 is MNHNS and CDR2 SASEGT. J was trimmed by 7 bases and V by 2 bases; bases with no gene match: 5. CDR3 residues: CASSEYRTGVEKLFF. CDR3 nucleotides: TGTGCCAGCAGTGAATATAGGACAGGGGTTGAAAAACTGTTTTTT.

This clonotype has just a few counts. The chain employs TRBV12-5 and TRBJ2-1; TRBD1 is a possible D gene (6 bases). Germline CDR1 is LGHNT and CDR2 is FRNRAP. Between the trimmed V and J ends, which lost 3 bases and 0 bases, there was a span of 6 bases. The CDR3 loop spans 14 amino acids. The CDR3 region has the DNA TGTGCTAGTGGTTTAGGGGGCTCCTACAATGAGCAGTTCTTC. Translating it yields CASGLGGSYNEQFF. The full variable domain, its missing parts supplied by reference TRBV12-5 and TRBJ2-1, is DARVTQTPRHKVTEMGQEVTMRCQPILGHNTVFWYRQTMMQGLELLAYFRNRAPLDDSGMPKDRFSAEMPDATLATLKIQPSEPRDSAVYFCASGLGGSYNEQFFGPGTRLTVL.

This clonotype turned up a few times. The rearrangement links TRBV11-3 to TRBJ2-1; D may be TRBD1 (5 bases). V lost 5 bases, J lost 3 bases, and 14 bases lay in between. This CDR3 has 15 residues. Looked up from germline, CDR1 is SGHNT and CDR2 is YENEEA. The CDR3 nucleotides are TGTGCCAGCAGCCTAGGGGCAAGGGGCTACAATGAGCAGTTCTTC. Its protein is CASSLGARGYNEQFF.

This clonotype is labeled medium-sized. The V gene is TRBV10-2, the J gene TRBJ2-1; tentative D call: TRBD1 (5 bases). The ends were cut back, 4 bases at V and 0 bases at J, with 10 bases in the middle. The CDR3 runs to 15 residues. The germline gives CDR1 WSHSY, CDR2 SAAADI. The CDR3 loop reads CASSGLDSSYNEQFF. The CDR3 region has the DNA TGCGCCAGCAGTGGTCTTGACAGCTCCTACAATGAGCAGTTCTTC.

Relative to its sample, this clonotype is medium-sized. The V gene is TRBV7-2, the J gene TRBJ2-5; D might be TRBD1 (6 bases). The CDR3 extends over 13 amino acids. V dropped 2 bases and J dropped 11 bases, with 15 bases sitting between them. CDR1 SGHTA and CDR2 FQGNSA come from the germline V gene. CDR3 protein: CASSLSAGTGQYF. The CDR3 DNA reads TGTGCCAGCAGCTTAAGCGCAGGCACAGGGCAGTACTTC.

V and J are TRBV27 and TRBJ2-6, with D perhaps matching TRBD1 or TRBD2 (5 bases each). V was shortened by 3 bases and J by 3 bases, with 9 bases between the two germline ends. Germline loops: CDR1 MNHEY, CDR2 SMNVEV (reference sequence). The CDR3 is 15 amino acids. Written as DNA, the CDR3 is TGTGCCAGCAGTTTTCTGGGGGTTGGGGCCAACGTCCTGACTTTC. Translated, it gives CASSFLGVGANVLTF.

This clonotype has more than one count but fewer than ten. The rearrangement uses TRBV10-1 and TRBJ2-1, with D perhaps TRBD2 (6 bases). The DNA end is more similar to TRBJ2-7, so the J call may be wrong. Germline V gene data show CDR1 as WNHNN and CDR2 as SYGVQD (reference sequence). The CDR3 consists of 15 residues. The CDR3 DNA follows: TGCGCCAGCAGTGAGTCTATTGCGGGATACAATGAGCAGTACTTC. Translation gives CASSESIAGYNEQYF.

By frequency in the sample, this clonotype is medium-sized. The J gene is TRBJ2-2, the V gene TRBV7-6, with D perhaps TRBD2 (6 bases). V gave up 4 bases and J gave up 3 bases, with 12 bases separating them. The CDR3 covers 15 residues. CDR1 is SGHVS, CDR2 FNYEAQ, per germline. For the CDR3, the DNA is TGTGCCAGCAGCTCCCCCCAGCGGGACACCGGGGAGCTGTTTTTT. This translates into CASSSPQRDTGELFF.

This clonotype was counted only a few times. The V call is TRBV6-1, the J call TRBJ2-5; TRBD2 aligns across 13 bases. Germline V gives CDR1 MNHNS, CDR2 SASEGT. The CDR3 has 15 amino acids. V was pared by 7 bases and J by 12 bases, with 14 bases of the junction left unmatched. The CDR3 DNA is TGTGCCAGCAAATCACTAGCGGGAGGGCCGGGTGAGAAGTACTTC. Protein product: CASKSLAGGPGEKYF.

This clonotype counts as medium-sized. The chain is built from TRBV7-8 and TRBJ1-2; 7 positions match TRBD1. J was trimmed by 7 bases and V by 5 bases; bases with no gene match: 10. CDR1 and CDR2 (germline): SGHVS, FQNEAQ. This CDR3 has 14 residues. CDR3 amino acids: CASSIRHRGGGYTF. The CDR3 coding sequence is TGTGCCAGCAGCATAAGACACAGGGGAGGTGGCTACACCTTC. Full variable domain (missing parts from reference TRBV7-8 and TRBJ1-2): GAGVSQSPRYKVAKRGQDVALRCDPISGHVSLFWYQQALGQGPEFLTYFQNEAQLDKSGLPSDRFFAERPEGSVSTLKIQRTQQEDSAVYLCASSIRHRGGGYTFGSGTRLTVV.

By share of the sample, this clonotype is medium-sized. V is TRBV6-1 and J is TRBJ2-1, with 7 bases matching TRBD1. The end of the DNA is better explained by TRBJ2-7, so the J call may be wrong. The CDR3 extends over 15 amino acids. The germline V gene has CDR1 MNHNS and CDR2 SASEGT. CDR3 DNA sequence: TGTGCCAGCAGTAGCAGACAGGGCTCCTACAATGAGCAGTACTTC. This gives the protein CASSSRQGSYNEQYF.

J is TRBJ2-1 and V is TRBV11-2; TRBD2 agrees at 8 bases. CDR3 size: 14 residues. Germline trimming cut 3 bases from V and 7 bases from J; bases unmatched to any gene: 5. CDR1 is SGHAT, CDR2 FQNNGV, per germline. The CDR3 loop is CASSLGLDSNEQFF. The CDR3 bases are TGTGCCAGCAGCTTGGGACTAGATTCGAATGAGCAGTTCTTC. Based on the CDR3 plus reference TRBV11-2 and TRBJ2-1, the full variable domain is EAGVAQSPRYKIIEKRQSVAFWCNPISGHATLYWYQQILGQGPKLLIQFQNNGVVDDSQLPKDRFSAERLKGVDSTLKIQPAKLEDSAVYLCASSLGLDSNEQFFGPGTRLTVL.

This clonotype was seen ten or more times. The gene calls are TRBV6-6 and TRBJ2-1; either TRBD1 or TRBD2 may supply D (6 bases each). V lost 7 bases to trimming and J lost 8 bases, with 21 bases between them. The V gene's germline CDR1 is MNHNY and CDR2 SVGAGI (reference sequence). The CDR3 length is 15 residues. CDR3 in amino acids: CASIPEGGRFHEQFF. The CDR3 nucleotides are TGTGCCAGCATCCCCGAGGGGGGACGGTTTCATGAGCAGTTCTTC.

This clonotype was counted a few times. The chain recombines TRBV4-1 with TRBJ2-2; 8 bases line up with TRBD1. The length of the CDR3 is 17 residues. Germline CDR1 and CDR2: MGHRA and YSYEKL. The J segment lost 4 bases and the V segment lost 1 base, leaving 8 bases of the junction unmatched. For the CDR3, the DNA is TGCGCCAGCAGCCAAGGACCTGGACAGGGCGGCACCGGGGAGCTGTTTTTT. Translation gives CASSQGPGQGGTGELFF.

The chain links TRBV6-1 to TRBJ1-2; D remains ambiguous. V gave up 7 bases and J gave up 4 bases, with 13 bases separating them. The CDR3 contains 13 residues. Germline values: CDR1 MNHNS, CDR2 SASEGT. The CDR3 protein is CASIIAGGYGYTF. The CDR3 DNA sequence: TGTGCCAGCATTATAGCAGGAGGCTATGGCTACACCTTC.

This clonotype is classed as medium-sized. J is TRBJ2-1 and V is TRBV6-5, with D possibly matching TRBD2 (6 bases). Between the trimmed V and J ends, which lost 0 bases and 8 bases, there was a span of 11 bases. Germline CDR1 is MNHEY and CDR2 is SVGAGI. The CDR3 runs 14 residues. CDR3 region: CASSYSAGRDEQFF. CDR3 nucleotides: TGTGCCAGCAGTTACTCGGCGGGACGGGATGAGCAGTTCTTC.